This is a list of T cell receptor beta chains from one sample in a study of shared clonotypes between healthy human individuals. Only in-frame clones appear in the TCRdb table, and some are missing; sequencing was by immunoSEQ multiplex PCR. Of some 1,900,000 clones in the sample, roughly 94% were seen once. The source material was naive CD8+ T cells sorted from blood. The receptors originated from a man aged 18 to 35 in good health. The CDR3 runs from the conserved cysteine through the conserved F or W. A D gene is named only where the DNA matches it firmly. Size values are once, few and many counts, or a class for expanded clones, and some rows have none.

j_call clone_size cdr3_length d_call v_call cdr3_aa cdr3_nt
TRBJ2-7 - 13 - TRBV5-6 CASSLAGFHEQYF TGTGCCAGCAGCTTGGCCGGGTTCCACGAGCAGTACTTC
TRBJ1-4 - 15 - TRBV7-6 CASSLGWGEGEKLFF TGTGCCAGCAGCTTAGGGTGGGGGGAAGGCGAAAAACTGTTTTTT
TRBJ1-2 - 14 TRBD1 TRBV9 CASSVEGTAYGYTF TGTGCCAGCAGCGTAGAAGGGACAGCCTATGGCTACACCTTC
TRBJ1-2 - 13 TRBD1 TRBV2 CASEYRGHDGYTF TGTGCCAGCGAATACAGGGGGCACGATGGCTACACCTTC
TRBJ2-5 - 15 - TRBV19 CASSLVGGRGETQYF TGTGCCAGTAGTTTAGTGGGGGGCCGAGGGGAGACCCAGTACTTC
TRBJ1-6 - 17 - TRBV5-6 CASSTGRYPALNSPLHF TGTGCCAGCAGCACGGGGAGGTATCCAGCTTTGAATTCACCCCTCCACTTT
TRBJ1-4 - 15 TRBD1 TRBV5-1 CASSLEGQGGEKLFF TGCGCCAGCAGCTTGGAGGGACAGGGAGGCGAAAAACTGTTTTTT
TRBJ2-7 - 14 TRBD1 TRBV28 CASNGQGWNYEQYF TGTGCCAGCAACGGACAGGGATGGAACTACGAGCAGTACTTC
TRBJ1-3 once 13 - TRBV6-6 CASSWARGNTIYF TGTGCCAGCAGTTGGGCGAGAGGAAACACCATATATTTT
TRBJ2-1 - 16 TRBD2 TRBV5-1 CASSLELAGLSNEQFF TGCGCCAGCAGCTTGGAACTAGCGGGATTGAGCAATGAGCAGTTCTTC
TRBJ2-7 - 15 TRBD1 TRBV6-5 CASSYEGQGIYEQYF TGTGCCAGCAGTTACGAGGGACAGGGGATATACGAGCAGTACTTC
TRBJ1-2 - 15 TRBD1 TRBV6-5 CASSNRQGSNYGYTF TGTGCCAGCAGTAACCGACAGGGTTCGAACTATGGCTACACCTTC
TRBJ1-6 - 14 - TRBV6-6 CASSPAGGNSPLHF TGTGCCAGCAGCCCCGCGGGGGGTAATTCACCCCTCCACTTT
TRBJ2-7 - 15 TRBD2 TRBV29-1 CSAWGGLAGTYEQYF TGCAGCGCGTGGGGGGGACTAGCGGGCACCTACGAGCAGTACTTC
TRBJ2-6 - 16 TRBD1 TRBV4-3 CASSQGQGTGANVLTF TGCGCCAGCAGCCAAGGACAGGGAACTGGGGCCAACGTCCTGACTTTC
TRBJ1-5 - 16 - TRBV19 CASSISDQSSNQPQHF TGTGCCAGTAGTATTTCCGACCAGAGTAGCAATCAGCCCCAGCATTTT
TRBJ2-1 - 13 TRBD1 TRBV7-3 CASSLQGANEQFF TGTGCCAGCAGCTTACAGGGGGCCAATGAGCAGTTCTTC
TRBJ2-7 - 15 TRBD2 TRBV13 CASSLMLAGAYEQYF TGTGCCAGCAGCTTAATGCTAGCGGGAGCCTACGAGCAGTACTTC
TRBJ2-2 - 14 - TRBV2 CASSYLDSTGELFF TGTGCCAGCAGTTACCTGGACAGCACCGGGGAGCTGTTTTTT
TRBJ2-7 - 16 - TRBV10-1 CASSPLQGLNSYEQYF TGCGCCAGCAGTCCTTTGCAGGGGCTTAACTCCTACGAGCAGTACTTC
TRBJ2-3 - 16 - TRBV1 CTSSQDKFGGTDTQYF TGCACCAGCAGCCAAGATAAATTTGGGGGCACAGATACGCAGTATTTT
TRBJ1-2 - 15 - TRBV9 CASSVGSGQLYGYTF TGTGCCAGCAGCGTAGGGTCCGGACAGCTCTATGGCTACACCTTC
TRBJ2-7 once 13 - TRBV21-1 CASSKGETYEQYF TGTGCCAGCAGCAAAGGTGAAACTTACGAGCAGTACTTC
TRBJ2-3 - 14 - TRBV13 CASSLASGTDTQYF TGTGCCAGCAGCTTAGCTAGCGGCACAGATACGCAGTATTTT